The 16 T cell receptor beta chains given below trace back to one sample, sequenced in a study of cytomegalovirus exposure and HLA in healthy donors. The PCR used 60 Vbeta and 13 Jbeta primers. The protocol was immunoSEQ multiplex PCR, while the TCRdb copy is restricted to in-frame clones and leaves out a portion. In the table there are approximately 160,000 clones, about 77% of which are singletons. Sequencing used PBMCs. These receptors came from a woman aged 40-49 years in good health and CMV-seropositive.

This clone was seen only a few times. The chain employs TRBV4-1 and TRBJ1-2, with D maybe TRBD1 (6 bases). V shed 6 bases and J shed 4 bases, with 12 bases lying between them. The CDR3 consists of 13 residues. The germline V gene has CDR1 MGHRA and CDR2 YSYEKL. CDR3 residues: CASSRTARYGYTF. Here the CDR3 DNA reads TGCGCCAGCAGTCGGACAGCCCGCTATGGCTACACCTTC.

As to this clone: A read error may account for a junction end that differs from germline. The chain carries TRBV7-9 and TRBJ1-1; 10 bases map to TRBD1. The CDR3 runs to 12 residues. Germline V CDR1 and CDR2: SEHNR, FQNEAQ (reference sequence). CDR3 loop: CSSSLGTGAAFF. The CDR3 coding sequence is TGTTCCAGCAGCCTAGGGACAGGGGCAGCTTTCTTT.

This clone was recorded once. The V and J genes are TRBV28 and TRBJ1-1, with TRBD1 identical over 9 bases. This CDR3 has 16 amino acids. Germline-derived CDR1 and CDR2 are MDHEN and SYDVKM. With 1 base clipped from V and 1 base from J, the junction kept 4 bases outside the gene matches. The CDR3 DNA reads TGTGCCAGCAGTTTATTAGGGGGACAGGGGAACACTGAAGCTTTCTTT. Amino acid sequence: CASSLLGGQGNTEAFF.

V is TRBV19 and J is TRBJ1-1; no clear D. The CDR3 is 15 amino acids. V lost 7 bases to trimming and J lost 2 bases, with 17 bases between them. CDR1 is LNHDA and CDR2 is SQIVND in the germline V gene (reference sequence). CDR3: CASKFRPLRNTEAFF. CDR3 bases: TGTGCCAGTAAGTTCCGTCCCCTGAGAAACACTGAAGCTTTCTTT.

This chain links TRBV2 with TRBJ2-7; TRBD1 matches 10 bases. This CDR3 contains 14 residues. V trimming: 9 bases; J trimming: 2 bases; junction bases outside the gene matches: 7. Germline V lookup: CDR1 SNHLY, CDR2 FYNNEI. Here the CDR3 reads CASNRQGAPYEQYF. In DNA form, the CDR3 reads TGTGCCAGTAATAGACAGGGGGCTCCCTACGAGCAGTACTTC.

Written as DNA, the CDR3 is TGTGCCAGCAGCTTAGAGCCGGGACAGGGTTATGGCTACACCTTC. This sequence encodes CASSLEPGQGYGYTF. V gene TRBV7-9 combines with J gene TRBJ1-2; 9 nucleotides agree with TRBD1. J lost 5 bases, V lost 1 base, and 5 bases had no gene match. The CDR3 sequence is 15 residues long. CDR1 and CDR2 (germline): SEHNR, FQNEAQ (reference sequence).

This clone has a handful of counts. The CDR3 here is CASSSSSGRVGELFF. The CDR3 DNA is TGTGCCAGCAGTTCCTCTAGCGGGAGAGTCGGGGAGCTGTTTTTT. This chain uses TRBV6-5 with TRBJ2-2; 10 nucleotides match TRBD2. Germline CDR1 reads MNHEY; CDR2 reads SVGAGI. This CDR3 contains 15 residues. Trimming cost V 4 bases and J 7 bases; bases outside gene matches: 6.

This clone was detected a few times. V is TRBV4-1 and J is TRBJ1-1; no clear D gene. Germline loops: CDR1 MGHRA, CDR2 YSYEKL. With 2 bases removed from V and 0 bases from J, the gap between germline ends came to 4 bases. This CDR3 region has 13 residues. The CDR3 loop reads CASSQQMNTEAFF. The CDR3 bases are TGCGCCAGCAGCCAACAGATGAACACTGAAGCTTTCTTT.

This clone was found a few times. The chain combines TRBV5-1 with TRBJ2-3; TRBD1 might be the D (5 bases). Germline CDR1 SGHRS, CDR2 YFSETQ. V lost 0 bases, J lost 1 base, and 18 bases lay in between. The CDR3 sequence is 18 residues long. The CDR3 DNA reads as TGCGCCAGCAGCTTGGCCGGTACAGGAACCAAAGGCACAGATACGCAGTATTTT. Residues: CASSLAGTGTKGTDTQYF.

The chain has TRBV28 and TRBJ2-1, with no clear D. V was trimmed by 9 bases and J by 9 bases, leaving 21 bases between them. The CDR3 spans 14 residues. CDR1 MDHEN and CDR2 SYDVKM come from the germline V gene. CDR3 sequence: CASQVPKNYPEQFF. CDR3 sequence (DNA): TGTGCCAGTCAGGTCCCAAAGAATTACCCTGAGCAGTTCTTC.

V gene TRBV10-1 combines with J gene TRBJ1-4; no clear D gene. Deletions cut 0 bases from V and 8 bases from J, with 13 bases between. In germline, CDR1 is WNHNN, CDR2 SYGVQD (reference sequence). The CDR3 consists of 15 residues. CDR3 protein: CASSESTRVGEKLFF. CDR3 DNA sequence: TGCGCCAGCAGTGAGTCAACGAGGGTAGGGGAAAAACTGTTTTTT.

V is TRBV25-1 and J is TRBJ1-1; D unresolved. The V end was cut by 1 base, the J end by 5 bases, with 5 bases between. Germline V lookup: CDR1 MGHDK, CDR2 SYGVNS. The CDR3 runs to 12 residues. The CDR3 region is CASSEFQTEAFF. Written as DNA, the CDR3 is TGTGCCAGCAGTGAATTTCAAACTGAAGCTTTCTTT. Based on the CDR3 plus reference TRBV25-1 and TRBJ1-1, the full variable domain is EADIYQTPRYLVIGTGKKITLECSQTMGHDKMYWYQQDPGMELHLIHYSYGVNSTEKGDLSSESTVSRIRTEHFPLTLESARPSHTSQYLCASSEFQTEAFFGQGTRLTVV.

Written as DNA, the CDR3 is TGTGCCAGCAGCTTAGCGTCCCTACTCGCCTACGAGCAGTACTTC. As protein: CASSLASLLAYEQYF. The chain is built from TRBV7-2 and TRBJ2-7; D is unclear. This CDR3 is 15 amino acids long. Germline lookup yields CDR1 SGHTA and CDR2 FQGNSA. Trimming cost V 0 bases and J 2 bases, with 11 bases left between them. Full variable domain (remainder filled in from reference TRBV7-2 and TRBJ2-7): GAGVSQSPSNKVTEKGKDVELRCDPISGHTALYWYRQSLGQGLEFLIYFQGNSAPDKSGLPSDRFSAERTGGSVSTLTIQRTQQEDSAVYLCASSLASLLAYEQYFGPGTRLTVT.

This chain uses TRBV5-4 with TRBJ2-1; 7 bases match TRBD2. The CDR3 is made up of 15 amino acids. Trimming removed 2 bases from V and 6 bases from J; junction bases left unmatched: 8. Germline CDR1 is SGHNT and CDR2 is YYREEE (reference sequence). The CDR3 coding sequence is TGTGCCAGCAGCTTCTCGGGAGGACTTGCCAATGAGCAGTTCTTC. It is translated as CASSFSGGLANEQFF.

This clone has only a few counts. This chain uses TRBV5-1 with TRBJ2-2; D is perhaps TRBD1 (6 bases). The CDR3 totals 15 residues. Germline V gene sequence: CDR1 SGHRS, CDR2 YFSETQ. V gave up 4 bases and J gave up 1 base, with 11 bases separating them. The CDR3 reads CASSPLDRNTGELFF. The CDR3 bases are TGCGCCAGCAGCCCTTTGGACAGGAACACCGGGGAGCTGTTTTTT.

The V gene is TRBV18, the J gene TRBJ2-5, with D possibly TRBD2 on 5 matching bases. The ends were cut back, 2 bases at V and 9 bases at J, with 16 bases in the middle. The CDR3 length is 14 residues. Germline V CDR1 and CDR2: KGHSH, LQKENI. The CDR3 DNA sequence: TGTGCCAGCTCACCAGAGGGCCCGGCCGGGGCCCAGTACTTC. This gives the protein CASSPEGPAGAQYF.